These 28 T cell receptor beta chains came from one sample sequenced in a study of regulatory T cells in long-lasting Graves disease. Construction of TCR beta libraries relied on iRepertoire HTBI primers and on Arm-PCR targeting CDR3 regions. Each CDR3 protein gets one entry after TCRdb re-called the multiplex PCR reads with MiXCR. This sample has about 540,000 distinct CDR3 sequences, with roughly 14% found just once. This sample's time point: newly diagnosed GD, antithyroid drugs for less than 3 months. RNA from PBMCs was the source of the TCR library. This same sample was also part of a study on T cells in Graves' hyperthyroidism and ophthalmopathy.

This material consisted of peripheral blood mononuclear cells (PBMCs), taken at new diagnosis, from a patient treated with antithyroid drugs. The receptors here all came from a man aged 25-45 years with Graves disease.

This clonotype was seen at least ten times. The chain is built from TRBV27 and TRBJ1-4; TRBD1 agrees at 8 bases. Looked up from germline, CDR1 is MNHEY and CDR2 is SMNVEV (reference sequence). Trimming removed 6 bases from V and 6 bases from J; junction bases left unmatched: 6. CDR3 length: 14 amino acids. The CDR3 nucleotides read TGTGCCAGCAGCTTACAACAGGGGGATGAAAAACTGTTTTTT. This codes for CASSLQQGDEKLFF.

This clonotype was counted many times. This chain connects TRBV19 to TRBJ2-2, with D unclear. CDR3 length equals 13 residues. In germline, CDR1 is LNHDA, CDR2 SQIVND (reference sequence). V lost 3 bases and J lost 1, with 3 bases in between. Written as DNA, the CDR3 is TGTGCCAGTAGTATGGTGAACACCGGGGAGCTGTTTTTT. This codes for CASSMVNTGELFF.

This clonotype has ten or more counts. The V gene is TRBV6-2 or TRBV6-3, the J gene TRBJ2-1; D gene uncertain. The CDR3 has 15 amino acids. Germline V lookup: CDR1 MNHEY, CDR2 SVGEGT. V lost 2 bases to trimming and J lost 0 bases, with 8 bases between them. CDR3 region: CASSYRVDSYNEQFF. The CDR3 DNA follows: TGTGCCAGCAGTTACCGCGTCGACTCCTACAATGAGCAGTTCTTC.

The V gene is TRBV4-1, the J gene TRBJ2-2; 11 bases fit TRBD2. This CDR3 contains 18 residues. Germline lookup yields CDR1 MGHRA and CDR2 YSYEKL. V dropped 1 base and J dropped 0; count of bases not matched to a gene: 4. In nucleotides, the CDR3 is TGCGCCAGCAGCCAAGTTAGTAGCGGGAGGGCGAACACCGGGGAGCTGTTTTTT. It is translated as CASSQVSSGRANTGELFF.

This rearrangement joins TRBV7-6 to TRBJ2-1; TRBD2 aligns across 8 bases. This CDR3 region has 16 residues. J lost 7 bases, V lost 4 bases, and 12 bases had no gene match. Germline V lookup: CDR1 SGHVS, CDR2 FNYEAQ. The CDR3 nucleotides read TGTGCCAGCAGCTCCTTAGCGGGGACACAGTATAATGAGCAGTTCTTC. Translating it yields CASSSLAGTQYNEQFF.

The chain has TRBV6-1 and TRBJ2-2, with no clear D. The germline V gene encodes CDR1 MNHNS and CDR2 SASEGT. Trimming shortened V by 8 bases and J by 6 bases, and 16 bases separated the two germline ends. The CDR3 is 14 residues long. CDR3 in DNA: TGTGCCAGCGGGATTCCCGACGAAGCCGGGGAGCTGTTTTTT. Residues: CASGIPDEAGELFF.

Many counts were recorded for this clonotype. CDR3 DNA sequence: TGTGCCAGCAGCAGGGAACGAAATGGCTACACCTTC. Its protein is CASSRERNGYTF. The chain carries TRBV28 and TRBJ1-2; D is perhaps TRBD1 (5 bases). The CDR3 length is 12 residues. The V and J ends lost 6 bases and 6 bases respectively, with 11 bases between them. Germline lookup yields CDR1 MDHEN and CDR2 SYDVKM.

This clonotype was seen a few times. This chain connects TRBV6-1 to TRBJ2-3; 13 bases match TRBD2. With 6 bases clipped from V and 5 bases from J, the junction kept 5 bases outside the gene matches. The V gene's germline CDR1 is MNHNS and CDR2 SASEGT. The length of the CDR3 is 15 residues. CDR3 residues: CASSGTSGIKDTQYF. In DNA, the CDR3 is TGTGCCAGCAGCGGGACTAGCGGGATCAAAGATACGCAGTATTTT.

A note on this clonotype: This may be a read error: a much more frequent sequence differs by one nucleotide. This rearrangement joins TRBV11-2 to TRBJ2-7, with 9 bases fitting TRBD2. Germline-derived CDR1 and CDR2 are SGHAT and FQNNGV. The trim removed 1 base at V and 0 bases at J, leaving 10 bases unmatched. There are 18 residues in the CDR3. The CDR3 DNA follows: TGTGCCAGCAGCTTAGCCGGCGGGAGGGGGGCCCCCTCCTACGAGCAGTACTTC. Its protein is CASSLAGGRGAPSYEQYF. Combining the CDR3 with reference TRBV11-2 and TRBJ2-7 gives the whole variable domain EAGVAQSPRYKIIEKRQSVAFWCNPISGHATLYWYQQILGQGPKLLIQFQNNGVVDDSQLPKDRFSAERLKGVDSTLKIQPAKLEDSAVYLCASSLAGGRGAPSYEQYFGPGTRLTVT.

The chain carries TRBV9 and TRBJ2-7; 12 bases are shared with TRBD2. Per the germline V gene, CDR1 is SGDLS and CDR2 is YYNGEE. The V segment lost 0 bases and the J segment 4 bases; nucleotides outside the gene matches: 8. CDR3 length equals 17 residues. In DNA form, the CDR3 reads TGTGCCAGCAGCGTAGCCTCTTCTAGCGGGAGGGGGTACGAGCAGTACTTC. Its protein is CASSVASSSGRGYEQYF.

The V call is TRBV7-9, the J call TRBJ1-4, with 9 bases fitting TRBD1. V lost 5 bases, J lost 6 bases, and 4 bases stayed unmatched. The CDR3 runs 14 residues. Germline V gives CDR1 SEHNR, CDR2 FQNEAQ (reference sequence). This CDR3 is CASSHRQGDEKLFF. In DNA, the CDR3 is TGTGCCAGCAGCCATCGACAGGGGGATGAAAAACTGTTTTTT.

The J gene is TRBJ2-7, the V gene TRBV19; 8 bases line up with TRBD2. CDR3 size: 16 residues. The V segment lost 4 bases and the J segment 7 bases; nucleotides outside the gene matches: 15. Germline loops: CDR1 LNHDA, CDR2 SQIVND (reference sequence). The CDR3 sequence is CASSTPTSARLEEQYF. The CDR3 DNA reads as TGTGCCAGTAGTACCCCGACTAGCGCGAGGCTGGAGGAGCAGTACTTC.

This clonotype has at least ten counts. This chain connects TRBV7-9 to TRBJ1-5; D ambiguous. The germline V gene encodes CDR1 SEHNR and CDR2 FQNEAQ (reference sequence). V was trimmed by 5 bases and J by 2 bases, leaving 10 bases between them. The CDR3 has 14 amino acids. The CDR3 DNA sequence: TGTGCCAGCAGCGCTCTTCAGGGCAATCAGCCCCAGCATTTT. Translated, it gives CASSALQGNQPQHF.

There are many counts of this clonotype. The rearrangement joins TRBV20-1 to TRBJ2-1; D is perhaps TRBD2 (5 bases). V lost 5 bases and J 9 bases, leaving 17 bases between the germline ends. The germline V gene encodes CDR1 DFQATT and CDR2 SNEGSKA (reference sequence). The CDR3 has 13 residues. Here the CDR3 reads CSAFADRGGEQFF. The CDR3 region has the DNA TGCAGTGCTTTCGCGGATCGTGGAGGTGAGCAGTTCTTC.

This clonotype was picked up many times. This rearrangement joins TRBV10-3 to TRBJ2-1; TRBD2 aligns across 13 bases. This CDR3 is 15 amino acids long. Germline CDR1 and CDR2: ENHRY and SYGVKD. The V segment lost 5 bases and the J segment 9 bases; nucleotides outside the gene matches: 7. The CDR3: CAISTGLAGDFEQFF. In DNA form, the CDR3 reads TGTGCCATCAGTACCGGACTAGCGGGAGATTTTGAGCAGTTCTTC.

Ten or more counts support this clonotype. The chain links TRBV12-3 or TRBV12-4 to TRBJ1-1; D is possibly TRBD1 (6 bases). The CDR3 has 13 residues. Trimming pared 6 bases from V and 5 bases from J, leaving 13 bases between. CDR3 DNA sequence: TGTGCCAGCAGAACCCCAGGGGCAACTGAAGCTTTCTTT. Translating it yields CASRTPGATEAFF.

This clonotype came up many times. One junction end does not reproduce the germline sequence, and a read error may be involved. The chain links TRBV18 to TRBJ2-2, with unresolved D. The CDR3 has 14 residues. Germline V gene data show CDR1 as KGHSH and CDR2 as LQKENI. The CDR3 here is CASTPPNDTGELFF. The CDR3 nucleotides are TGTGCCAGCACACCCCCCAACGACACCGGGGAGCTGTTTTTT.

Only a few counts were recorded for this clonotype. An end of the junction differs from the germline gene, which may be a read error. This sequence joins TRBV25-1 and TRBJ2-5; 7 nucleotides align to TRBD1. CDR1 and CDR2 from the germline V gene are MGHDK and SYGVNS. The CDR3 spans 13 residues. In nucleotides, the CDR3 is TGTGCCAGCCGTGACAGGGTGGTGGAGACCCAGTACTTC. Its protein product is CASRDRVVETQYF.

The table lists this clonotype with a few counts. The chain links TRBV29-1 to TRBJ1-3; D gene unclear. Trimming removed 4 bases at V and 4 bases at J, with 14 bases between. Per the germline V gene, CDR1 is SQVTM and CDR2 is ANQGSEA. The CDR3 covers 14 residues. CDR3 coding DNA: TGCAGCGTTGTTTCCCGTTCTTCCGGAAACACCATATATTTT. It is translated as CSVVSRSSGNTIYF.

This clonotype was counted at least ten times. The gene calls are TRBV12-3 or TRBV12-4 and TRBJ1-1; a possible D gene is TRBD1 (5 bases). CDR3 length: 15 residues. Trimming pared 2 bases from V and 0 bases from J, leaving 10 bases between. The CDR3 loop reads CASSLSPGVNTEAFF. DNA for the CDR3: TGTGCCAGCAGTTTATCCCCGGGGGTGAACACTGAAGCTTTCTTT.

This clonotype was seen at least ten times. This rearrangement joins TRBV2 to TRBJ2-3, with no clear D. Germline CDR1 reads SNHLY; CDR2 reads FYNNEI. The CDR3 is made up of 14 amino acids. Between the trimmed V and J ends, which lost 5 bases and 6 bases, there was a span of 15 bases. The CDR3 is CASSSDTTADTQYF. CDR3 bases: TGTGCCAGCAGTTCCGACACAACAGCGGATACGCAGTATTTT.

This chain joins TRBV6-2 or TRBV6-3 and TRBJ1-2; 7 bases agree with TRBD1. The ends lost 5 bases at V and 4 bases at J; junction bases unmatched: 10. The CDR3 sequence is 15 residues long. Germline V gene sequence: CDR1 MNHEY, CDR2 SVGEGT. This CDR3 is CASSERAGTAYGYTF. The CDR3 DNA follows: TGTGCCAGCAGTGAACGAGCCGGGACAGCCTATGGCTACACCTTC.

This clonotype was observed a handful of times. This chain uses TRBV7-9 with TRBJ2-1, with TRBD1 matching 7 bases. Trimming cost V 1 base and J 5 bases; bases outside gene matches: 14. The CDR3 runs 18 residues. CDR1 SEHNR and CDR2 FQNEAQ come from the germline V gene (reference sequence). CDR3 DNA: TGTGCCAGCAGCTTAGGGTGGTTCGACAGGGATGAAGACAATGAGCAGTTCTTC. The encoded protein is CASSLGWFDRDEDNEQFF.

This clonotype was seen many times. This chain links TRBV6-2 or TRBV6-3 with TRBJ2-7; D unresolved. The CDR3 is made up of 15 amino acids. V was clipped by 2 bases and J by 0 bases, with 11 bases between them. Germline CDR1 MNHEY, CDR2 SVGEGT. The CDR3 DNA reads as TGTGCCAGCAGTTACCCAGTCGGGCTCTCCTACGAGCAGTACTTC. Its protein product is CASSYPVGLSYEQYF.

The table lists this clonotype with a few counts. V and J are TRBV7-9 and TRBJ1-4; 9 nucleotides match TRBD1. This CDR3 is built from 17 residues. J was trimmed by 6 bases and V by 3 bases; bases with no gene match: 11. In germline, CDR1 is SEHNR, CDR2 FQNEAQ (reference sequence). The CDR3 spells CASSLDRGAWDDEKLFF. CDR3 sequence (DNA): TGTGCCAGCAGCTTGGACAGGGGCGCCTGGGACGATGAAAAACTGTTTTTT.

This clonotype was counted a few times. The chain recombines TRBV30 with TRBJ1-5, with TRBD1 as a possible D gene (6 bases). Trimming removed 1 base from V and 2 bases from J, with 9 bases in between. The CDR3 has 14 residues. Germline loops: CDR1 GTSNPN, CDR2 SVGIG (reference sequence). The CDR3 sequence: CAWSEGGGNQPQHF. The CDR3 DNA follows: TGTGCCTGGAGTGAGGGGGGGGGCAATCAGCCCCAGCATTTT.

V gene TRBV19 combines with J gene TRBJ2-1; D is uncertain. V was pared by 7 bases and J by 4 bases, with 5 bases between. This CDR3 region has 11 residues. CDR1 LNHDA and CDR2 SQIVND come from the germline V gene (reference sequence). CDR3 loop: CASIQYNEQFF. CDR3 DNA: TGTGCCAGTATCCAGTACAATGAGCAGTTCTTC.

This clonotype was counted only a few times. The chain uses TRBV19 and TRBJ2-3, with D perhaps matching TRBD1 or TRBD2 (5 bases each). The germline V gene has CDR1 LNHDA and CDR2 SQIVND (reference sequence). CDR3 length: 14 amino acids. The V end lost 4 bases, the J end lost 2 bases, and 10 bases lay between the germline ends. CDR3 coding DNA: TGTGCCAGTAGTACCTGGGACCCCACAGATACGCAGTATTTT. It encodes CASSTWDPTDTQYF. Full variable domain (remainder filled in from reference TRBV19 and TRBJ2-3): DGGITQSPKYLFRKEGQNVTLSCEQNLNHDAMYWYRQDPGQGLRLIYYSQIVNDFQKGDIAEGYSVSREKKESFPLTVTSAQKNPTAFYLCASSTWDPTDTQYFGPGTRLTVL.